Presented here are 32 T cell receptor beta chains from one specimen sequenced in a study of cytomegalovirus exposure and HLA in healthy donors. Both 60 Vbeta primers and 13 Jbeta primers went into the PCR. Repertoires were generated with immunoSEQ multiplex PCR, while TCRdb's copy carries only in-frame clones and drops some. The sample includes 120,000 or so clones, around 81% of them seen just once. The sequenced material came from PBMCs. These TCRs come from a woman aged 40-49 years in good health and CMV-seronegative.

The count of this clone is one. This sequence joins TRBV7-2 and TRBJ2-5; 12 bases align to TRBD2. Per the germline V gene, CDR1 is SGHTA and CDR2 is FQGNSA. V shed 3 bases, J shed 5 bases, and the junction held 4 bases outside the gene matches. There are 15 residues in the CDR3. The DNA of the CDR3 is TGTGCCAGCAGCTTCGCCGGGACTAGCGGGGAGACCCAGTACTTC. Protein: CASSFAGTSGETQYF. The full variable domain, with the rest looked up from reference TRBV7-2 and TRBJ2-5, is GAGVSQSPSNKVTEKGKDVELRCDPISGHTALYWYRQSLGQGLEFLIYFQGNSAPDKSGLPSDRFSAERTGGSVSTLTIQRTQQEDSAVYLCASSFAGTSGETQYFGPGTRLLVL.

In its sample, this clone was seen a few times. The rearrangement joins TRBV10-3 to TRBJ1-1; D call uncertain. The CDR3 is made up of 14 amino acids. Trimming shortened V by 2 bases and J by 0 bases, and 7 bases separated the two germline ends. CDR1 and CDR2 (germline): ENHRY, SYGVKD. The CDR3 spells CAISEREVNTEAFF. The CDR3 bases are TGTGCCATCAGTGAGAGGGAGGTGAACACTGAAGCTTTCTTT.

The chain couples TRBV28 to TRBJ2-7, with D perhaps matching TRBD1 (5 bases). Germline V gives CDR1 MDHEN, CDR2 SYDVKM. CDR3 length: 15 residues. V was cut by 5 bases and J by 2 bases, with 16 bases left in between. Here the CDR3 reads CASSLPPGNAYEQYF. In DNA, the CDR3 is TGTGCCAGCAGTCTCCCCCCAGGGAATGCCTACGAGCAGTACTTC.

The V and J genes are TRBV18 and TRBJ1-4; maybe TRBD1 (5 bases). CDR1 is KGHSH and CDR2 is LQKENI in the germline V gene. CDR3 length equals 14 residues. Trimming stripped 6 bases from V and 7 bases from J, with 15 bases between. The CDR3 DNA follows: TGTGCCAGCTCGCGGGGGACCCTCGGTGAAAAACTGTTTTTT. It translates to CASSRGTLGEKLFF.

The chain combines TRBV12-5 with TRBJ1-2, with 9 bases aligning to TRBD1. After removal of 2 bases from V and 8 bases from J, the junction contained 12 bases not matched to a gene. This CDR3 spans 16 amino acids. Germline V gene data show CDR1 as LGHNT and CDR2 as FRNRAP. CDR3 sequence reads: CASGLTNSGTGLGYTF. CDR3 coding DNA: TGTGCTAGTGGTTTGACGAATTCCGGGACAGGGTTGGGCTACACCTTC.

The chain joins TRBV9 to TRBJ2-1; no reliable D call. V was shortened by 3 bases and J by 9 bases, with 13 bases between the two germline ends. This CDR3 spans 13 amino acids. Per germline, CDR1 SGDLS and CDR2 YYNGEE. The CDR3 nucleotides are TGTGCCAGCAGCGGTTACATGTGGAGTGAGCAGTTCTTC. Its translation is CASSGYMWSEQFF.

About this clone: At one end, the junction sequence differs from germline, possibly due to a read error. V is TRBV5-4 and J is TRBJ2-7; 7 bases line up with TRBD2. The CDR3 has 15 residues. From germline, CDR1 is SGHNT and CDR2 YYREEE (reference sequence). The CDR3 nucleotides read TGTGCCAGCAGCGGCGGGACTAAGAGCTCCTACGAGCAGTCCTTC. It codes for CASSGGTKSSYEQSF.

This chain connects TRBV9 to TRBJ1-6; TRBD1 agrees at 8 bases. This CDR3 has 15 residues. V lost 3 bases and J lost 6; bases outside the gene matches: 5. CDR1 and CDR2 (germline): SGDLS, YYNGEE. Here the CDR3 DNA reads TGTGCCAGCAGCGCCTCAGGGGGCGCTAATTCACCCCTCCACTTT. This encodes CASSASGGANSPLHF.

V usage is TRBV28 and J usage is TRBJ2-2; perhaps TRBD2 as D (6 bases). CDR1 and CDR2 from the germline V gene are MDHEN and SYDVKM. The CDR3 length is 15 residues. V lost 5 bases, J lost 5 bases, and 15 bases lay in between. The chain's CDR3 is CASSRKGLGTGELFF. Here the CDR3 DNA reads TGTGCCAGCAGTCGAAAGGGACTGGGAACCGGGGAGCTGTTTTTT.

J is TRBJ2-1 and V is TRBV2; 11 nucleotides align to TRBD2. V was pared by 6 bases and J by 2 bases, with 6 bases of the junction left unmatched. This CDR3 has 16 amino acids. Germline V gene data show CDR1 as SNHLY and CDR2 as FYNNEI. The CDR3 bases are TGTGCCAGCAGGGATAGCGGGAGGGCACCCTACAATGAGCAGTTCTTC. Residues: CASRDSGRAPYNEQFF.

V and J are TRBV30 and TRBJ1-1; D remains ambiguous. The V gene's germline CDR1 is GTSNPN and CDR2 SVGIG (reference sequence). Between the trimmed V and J ends, which lost 5 bases and 0 bases, there was a span of 10 bases. The CDR3 extends over 13 amino acids. The CDR3 bases are TGTGCCTGGGGGGTCGGGATGAACACTGAAGCTTTCTTT. It specifies CAWGVGMNTEAFF.

J is TRBJ1-1 and V is TRBV5-1; 7 nucleotides align to TRBD1. Trimming cost V 3 bases and J 1 base; bases outside gene matches: 9. CDR3 length: 16 residues. Germline lookup yields CDR1 SGHRS and CDR2 YFSETQ. CDR3 coding DNA: TGCGCCAGCAGCTGGGTAGCCCAGGGGGAGAACACTGAAGCTTTCTTT. Translation: CASSWVAQGENTEAFF.

In its sample, this clone was seen once. One end of the junction varies from germline; a read error may be responsible. The V call is TRBV2, the J call TRBJ1-2; D unclear. The CDR3 contains 12 residues. The germline gives CDR1 SNHLY, CDR2 FYNNEI. This CDR3 is CASTPTNYGYTF. For the CDR3, the DNA is TGTGCCAGCACGCCCACTAACTACGGCTACACCTTC.

The J gene is TRBJ1-2, the V gene TRBV29-1; D is unresolved. The germline gives CDR1 SQVTM, CDR2 ANQGSEA. Trimming removed 4 bases from V and 0 bases from J, with 18 bases in between. CDR3 size: 16 residues. CDR3 nucleotide sequence: TGCAGCGTTGTACCTTTTCCGGTTGCAACTAACTATGGCTACACCTTC. Protein: CSVVPFPVATNYGYTF.

The chain joins TRBV10-3 to TRBJ2-7, with D unclear. The V gene's germline CDR1 is ENHRY and CDR2 SYGVKD. CDR3 length: 14 residues. The germline V and J ends were trimmed by 2 bases and 0 bases, with 8 bases remaining between them. The CDR3 spells CAISEPGRSYEQYF. In DNA form, the CDR3 reads TGTGCCATCAGTGAGCCAGGTCGCTCCTACGAGCAGTACTTC.

This sequence joins TRBV28 and TRBJ1-5; 12 positions agree with TRBD1. The J segment lost 7 bases and the V segment lost 7 bases, leaving 14 bases of the junction unmatched. Germline V gives CDR1 MDHEN, CDR2 SYDVKM. The CDR3 loop spans 17 amino acids. The CDR3 coding sequence is TGTGCCAGCAATCCCACCGGGACAGGGGGCGCTGGGCAGCCCCAGCATTTT. Amino acid sequence: CASNPTGTGGAGQPQHF.

V and J are TRBV10-3 and TRBJ1-2; 8 bases align to TRBD1. The CDR3 has 14 amino acids. V shed 6 bases, J shed 8 bases, and the junction held 11 bases outside the gene matches. The V gene's germline CDR1 is ENHRY and CDR2 SYGVKD. CDR3 in DNA: TGTGCCATCAGCCTTACAGGACAGGGAGCCGGCTACACCTTC. It specifies CAISLTGQGAGYTF.

This clone was observed a few times. In nucleotides, the CDR3 is TGTGCCAGCAGCTTGGCGGGAGGGACTAGCGGCAATGAGCAGTTCTTC. Protein sequence: CASSLAGGTSGNEQFF. V and J are TRBV5-6 and TRBJ2-1; 11 bases map to TRBD2. The CDR3 is made up of 16 amino acids. The junction had 5 bases not matched to a gene; V was cut back by 0 bases and J by 6 bases. The germline V gene has CDR1 SGHDT and CDR2 YYEEEE. Supplemented by reference TRBV5-6 and TRBJ2-1, the full variable domain reads DAGVTQSPTHLIKTRGQQVTLRCSPKSGHDTVSWYQQALGQGPQFIFQYYEEEERQRGNFPDRFSGHQFPNYSSELNVNALLLGDSALYLCASSLAGGTSGNEQFFGPGTRLTVL.

The chain combines TRBV6-6 with TRBJ2-5, with unresolved D. V was trimmed by 0 bases and J by 11 bases, leaving 7 bases between them. Germline CDR1 MNHNY, CDR2 SVGAGI (reference sequence). CDR3 length equals 11 residues. CDR3 residues: CASSYSLEQYF. The CDR3 DNA is TGTGCCAGCAGTTACTCGTTAGAGCAGTACTTC.

This sequence joins TRBV18 and TRBJ1-4; D might be TRBD1 (5 bases). The CDR3 covers 15 residues. V lost 0 bases and J lost 5, with 10 bases in between. In germline, CDR1 is KGHSH, CDR2 LQKENI. This chain's CDR3 is CASSPPGLSNEKLFF. In nucleotides, the CDR3 is TGTGCCAGCTCACCACCGGGACTTTCGAATGAAAAACTGTTTTTT.

This chain links TRBV27 with TRBJ2-2, with D unresolved. Germline V gene sequence: CDR1 MNHEY, CDR2 SMNVEV (reference sequence). The ends were cut back, 3 bases at V and 0 bases at J, with 11 bases in the middle. The CDR3 runs 16 residues. The CDR3 loop is CASSFLDSTNTGELFF. As DNA, the CDR3 is TGTGCCAGCAGTTTTTTAGACTCTACGAACACCGGGGAGCTGTTTTTT.

This chain links TRBV7-8 with TRBJ2-5, with 7 bases fitting TRBD1. The J call is uncertain, as TRBJ2-7 better fits the DNA end. This CDR3 spans 15 amino acids. CDR1 SGHVS and CDR2 FQNEAQ come from the germline V gene. The CDR3 nucleotides are TGTGCCAGCAGCCGCAAGACAGGGAGCTCCTACGAGCAGTACTTC. It encodes CASSRKTGSSYEQYF.

This chain links TRBV19 with TRBJ2-1, with a possible D match to TRBD2 (5 bases). Germline lookup yields CDR1 LNHDA and CDR2 SQIVND (reference sequence). Trimming removed 6 bases at V and 3 bases at J, with 9 bases between. The CDR3 has 13 residues. The CDR3 nucleotides read TGTGCCAGTAGCAACGGGAACTACAATGAGCAGTTCTTC. Its protein is CASSNGNYNEQFF.

The chain uses TRBV7-2 and TRBJ2-3, with 7 bases aligning to TRBD2. After removal of 1 base from V and 2 bases from J, the junction contained 6 bases not matched to a gene. Germline CDR1 SGHTA, CDR2 FQGNSA. This CDR3 region has 16 residues. The CDR3 protein is CASSLESGGVTDTQYF. CDR3 in DNA: TGTGCCAGCAGCTTAGAATCGGGGGGAGTCACAGATACGCAGTATTTT.

About this clone: Compared with germline, one end of the junction differs, possibly owing to a read error. This chain links TRBV7-9 with TRBJ2-1; the match to TRBD2 covers 11 bases. In germline, CDR1 is SEHNR, CDR2 FQNEAQ (reference sequence). The CDR3 has 16 residues. The CDR3 region is CSSSWRTSGSYNEQFF. DNA of the CDR3: TGTTCCAGCAGCTGGAGAACTAGCGGGAGTTACAATGAGCAGTTCTTC.

The chain is built from TRBV28 and TRBJ2-1, with D uncertain. The germline V and J ends were trimmed by 3 bases and 2 bases, with 8 bases remaining between them. CDR3 size: 14 residues. Germline V gene data show CDR1 as MDHEN and CDR2 as SYDVKM. The CDR3 here is CASSFEFPYNEQFF. CDR3 bases: TGTGCCAGCAGTTTCGAGTTCCCCTACAATGAGCAGTTCTTC.

In DNA form, the CDR3 reads TGTGCCAGCAGCTTCCCCAGCACTCCGGGTGGCTACACCTTC. This gives the protein CASSFPSTPGGYTF. The chain is built from TRBV7-8 and TRBJ1-2; D is unclear. Trimming took off 3 bases at V and 7 bases at J, with 15 bases between the two ends. Looked up from germline, CDR1 is SGHVS and CDR2 is FQNEAQ. This CDR3 is 14 amino acids long.

CDR3 in DNA: TGTGCCAGCAGCTTGGGGGACATACCTTGGGGAGAGACCCAGTACTTC. Its protein product is CASSLGDIPWGETQYF. V is TRBV5-5 and J is TRBJ2-5; weak D call: TRBD1 (6 bases). CDR3 length: 16 residues. Trimming cost V 0 bases and J 4 bases, with 16 bases left between them. Germline CDR1 is SGHKS and CDR2 is YYEKEE (reference sequence). The variable domain in full, with the rest retrieved from reference TRBV5-5 and TRBJ2-5, is DAGVTQSPTHLIKTRGQQVTLRCSPISGHKSVSWYQQVLGQGPQFIFQYYEKEERGRGNFPDRFSARQFPNYSSELNVNALLLGDSALYLCASSLGDIPWGETQYFGPGTRLLVL.

In its sample, this clone was seen a few times. The chain joins TRBV27 to TRBJ1-1, with D maybe TRBD1 (5 bases). Germline loops: CDR1 MNHEY, CDR2 SMNVEV (reference sequence). This CDR3 has 17 amino acids. V lost 1 base, J lost 1 base, and 16 bases lay in between. The CDR3 DNA follows: TGTGCCAGCAGTTTATATGGTCAGGGCGCCCGGAACACTGAAGCTTTCTTT. Its translation is CASSLYGQGARNTEAFF.

This clone was observed a few times. The J gene is TRBJ1-5, the V gene TRBV19; D may be TRBD1 (5 bases). This CDR3 has 15 amino acids. The V gene's germline CDR1 is LNHDA and CDR2 SQIVND (reference sequence). Between the trimmed V and J ends, which lost 1 base and 6 bases, there was a span of 13 bases. CDR3 nucleotide sequence: TGTGCCAGTAGTATAGGCAGGGTCCCTGGTCAGCCCCAGCATTTT. This gives the protein CASSIGRVPGQPQHF. Based on the CDR3 plus reference TRBV19 and TRBJ1-5, the full variable domain is DGGITQSPKYLFRKEGQNVTLSCEQNLNHDAMYWYRQDPGQGLRLIYYSQIVNDFQKGDIAEGYSVSREKKESFPLTVTSAQKNPTAFYLCASSIGRVPGQPQHFGDGTRLSIL.

This clone was detected once. This CDR3 is CASSIYRDRDNQPQHF. The CDR3 DNA reads as TGTGCCAGTAGTATCTACCGGGACAGGGACAATCAGCCCCAGCATTTT. The chain joins TRBV19 to TRBJ1-5; 9 positions agree with TRBD1. This CDR3 spans 16 amino acids. Germline CDR1 is LNHDA and CDR2 is SQIVND (reference sequence). J gave up 3 bases and V 3 bases, and 6 bases lay outside the gene matches.

This clone came up a few times. The chain carries TRBV4-3 and TRBJ1-6, with D hard to call. CDR1 and CDR2 (germline): LGHNA, YSLEER. The ends were cut back, 1 base at V and 9 bases at J, with 10 bases in the middle. The CDR3 loop spans 14 amino acids. CDR3 coding DNA: TGCGCCAGCAGCCAAGGGACTGAGAGTTCACCCCTCCACTTT. Translation gives CASSQGTESSPLHF.